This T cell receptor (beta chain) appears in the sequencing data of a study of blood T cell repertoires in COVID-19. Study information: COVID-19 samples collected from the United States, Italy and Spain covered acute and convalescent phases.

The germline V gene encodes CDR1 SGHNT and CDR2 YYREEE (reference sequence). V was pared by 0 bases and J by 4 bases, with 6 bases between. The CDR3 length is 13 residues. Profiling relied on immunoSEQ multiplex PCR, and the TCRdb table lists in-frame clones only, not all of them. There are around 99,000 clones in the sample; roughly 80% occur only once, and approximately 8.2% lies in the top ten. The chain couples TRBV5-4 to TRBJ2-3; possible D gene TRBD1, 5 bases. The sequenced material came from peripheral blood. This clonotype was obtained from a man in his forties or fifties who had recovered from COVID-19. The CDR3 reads CASSLEGADTQYF. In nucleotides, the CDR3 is TGTGCCAGCAGCTTGGAAGGGGCAGATACGCAGTATTTT.